Sequencing of this T cell receptor (beta chain) was carried out in a study of T cell clones after liver transplantation. The CDR3 runs 15 residues. Germline V gene sequence: CDR1 SGHTS, CDR2 YDEGEE. V lost 4 bases, J lost 1 base, and 2 bases stayed unmatched. Using immunoSEQ multiplex PCR, the repertoire was profiled, and TCRdb retains in-frame clones only, with some absent. The sample shows 75,000 to 95,000 clones, less than 85% of them seen only once. The rearrangement uses TRBV5-8 and TRBJ1-5; 10 bases are a match to TRBD1. The TCR originated in a human patient who received a liver transplant. Some T cells may have originated in the graft donor. The source was CD4+ T cells from blood, collected at the 22-month timepoint. The CDR3 coding sequence is TGTGCCAGCAGCGGGGGACAGGGGAGCAATCAGCCCCAGCATTTT. Its protein product is CASSGGQGSNQPQHF.